These 5 T cell receptor beta chains were all obtained from the same sample, sequenced in a study of blood T cell repertoires in COVID-19. The assay was immunoSEQ multiplex PCR, and TCRdb's table has in-frame clones only and misses some. In the table there are around 300,000 clones, around 86% of which are singletons. Input material: PBMCs or T cells enriched from blood (not recorded which). The receptors were gathered from a woman aged 40-49 years who had recovered from COVID-19.

CDR3 sequence (DNA): TGCGCCAGCAGCTTGCCGGCGGCGGCTACGCAGTATTTT. This sequence encodes CASSLPAAATQYF. The chain carries TRBV5-1 and TRBJ2-3; unclear D gene. The germline V gene encodes CDR1 SGHRS and CDR2 YFSETQ. The V gene lost 1 base and the J gene lost 8 bases, with 11 bases spanning the gap. The CDR3 covers 13 residues.

This clone was observed a few times. The chain links TRBV7-2 to TRBJ1-6; the D is unclear. V dropped 0 bases and J dropped 6 bases, with 9 bases sitting between them. The CDR3 has 15 amino acids. The germline CDR1 and CDR2 sequences are SGHTA and FQGNSA. The CDR3 loop is CASSLAVRPNSPLHF. In DNA, the CDR3 is TGTGCCAGCAGCTTAGCGGTGCGCCCTAATTCACCCCTCCACTTT.

A note on this clone: This specimen includes other DNA sequences encoding the same CDR3. The rearrangement uses TRBV6-5 and TRBJ2-1; 13 positions agree with TRBD2. This CDR3 is built from 15 residues. With 6 bases clipped from V and 5 bases from J, the junction kept 4 bases outside the gene matches. CDR1 is MNHEY, CDR2 SVGAGI, per germline. The CDR3 here is CASRTLAGGNNEQFF. In nucleotides, the CDR3 is TGTGCCAGCAGAACACTAGCGGGAGGGAACAATGAGCAGTTCTTC.

This clone was picked up a small number of times. The V call is TRBV5-1, the J call TRBJ1-4; weak D call: TRBD1 (5 bases). This CDR3 region has 14 residues. Germline CDR1 is SGHRS and CDR2 is YFSETQ. Trimming took 4 bases from V and 6 from J, leaving 13 bases between them. CDR3 DNA sequence: TGCGCCAGCAGCGACAGTACTTTCGATGAAAAACTGTTTTTT. It codes for CASSDSTFDEKLFF.

The V gene is TRBV2, the J gene TRBJ2-7, with 8 nucleotides matching TRBD2. V lost 6 bases, J lost 7 bases, and 11 bases stayed unmatched. This CDR3 is built from 14 residues. The germline V gene has CDR1 SNHLY and CDR2 FYNNEI. The CDR3 sequence is CASSLAGDSGEQYF. For the CDR3, the DNA is TGTGCCAGCAGCCTAGCGGGTGACTCTGGGGAGCAGTACTTC.